This T cell receptor (beta chain) was captured by sequencing in a study of response to subunit inactivated influenza vaccine. This clonotype was counted at least ten times. What it binds is unknown. CDR3 length equals 14 residues. CDR1 is SGHRS, CDR2 YFSETQ, per germline. V shed 5 bases and J shed 0 bases, with 10 bases lying between them. General study points: Each seasonal flu vaccination may recruit only limited new T cells, authors suggested.

Each CDR3 protein gets one entry after TCRdb re-called the RT-PCR reads with MiXCR. The table includes under 550,000 distinct CDR3 sequences, roughly 8.2% detected once. The sample in question was PBMCs from blood, obtained 23 months after vaccination. The chain employs TRBV5-1 and TRBJ2-3, with D uncertain. This receptor was identified in a man aged 50-75 years who received an inactivated influenza vaccine. The CDR3, as DNA: TGCGCCAGCAGACCATCCTCTAGCACAGATACGCAGTATTTT. Amino acid sequence: CASRPSSSTDTQYF.